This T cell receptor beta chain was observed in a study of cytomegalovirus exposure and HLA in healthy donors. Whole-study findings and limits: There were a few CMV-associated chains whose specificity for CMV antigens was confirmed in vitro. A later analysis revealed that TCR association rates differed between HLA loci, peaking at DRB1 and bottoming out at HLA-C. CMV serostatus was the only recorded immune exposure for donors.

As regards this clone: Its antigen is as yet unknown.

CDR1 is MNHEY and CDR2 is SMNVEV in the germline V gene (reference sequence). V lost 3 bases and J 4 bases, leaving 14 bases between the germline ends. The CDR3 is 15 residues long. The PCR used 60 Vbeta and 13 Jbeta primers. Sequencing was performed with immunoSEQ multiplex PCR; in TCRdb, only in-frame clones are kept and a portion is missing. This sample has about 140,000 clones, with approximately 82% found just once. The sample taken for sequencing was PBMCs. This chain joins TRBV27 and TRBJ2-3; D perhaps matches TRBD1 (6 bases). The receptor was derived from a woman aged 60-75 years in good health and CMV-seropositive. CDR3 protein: CASSLTGIWPDTQYF. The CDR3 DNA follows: TGTGCCAGCAGTTTGACAGGAATCTGGCCAGATACGCAGTATTTT.